A single sample is the source of the 7 T cell receptor beta chains below, sequenced in a study of T cell repertoires in cytomegalovirus infection (dated by TCRdb to the late 2010s). Reading the label with the study, this specimen's treatment or condition is: in vitro stimulation with specific CMV peptide epitopes to enrich CMV-specific T cells. Sequencing used an Illumina HiSeq 1500. TCRdb took the public reads, trimmed them with fastp at Q25, ran MiXCR for clone calling and kept in-frame beta chains. When rows share a CDR3 protein, they turn into one entry using the most common DNA and genes. The sample yields approximately 770,000 distinct CDR3 sequences; 25% to 30% were counted once. About an eighth of the sample belongs to the ten largest clones. These receptors are not linked to any known antigen. This specimen was cultured CD8+ T cells from PBMCs, taken from culture after CMV antigen stimulation. Receptors originate from a human donor in good health (CMV status not recorded). Some clones in this sample may be carry-over from other donors' samples.

This clonotype was picked up a small number of times. The DNA for the CDR3 is TGTGCCAGCAGTCTGACAGCGGGGAAGCCCCAGCATTTT. Its protein product is CASSLTAGKPQHF. The chain joins TRBV27 to TRBJ1-5; a possible D gene is TRBD1 (5 bases). Germline V CDR1 and CDR2: MNHEY, SMNVEV (reference sequence). The ends were cut back, 5 bases at V and 8 bases at J, with 13 bases in the middle. The CDR3 totals 13 residues.

This clonotype appeared a few times. The gene calls are TRBV7-9 and TRBJ1-1; D possibly corresponds to TRBD1 (6 bases). V was cut by 5 bases and J by 6 bases, with 10 bases left in between. The CDR3 loop spans 12 amino acids. Germline CDR1 is SEHNR and CDR2 is FQNEAQ (reference sequence). CDR3 sequence: CASSPGEPEAFF. Here the CDR3 DNA reads TGTGCCAGCAGCCCAGGGGAACCTGAAGCTTTCTTT.

The V and J genes are TRBV20-1 and TRBJ2-2, with a weak D call TRBD1 (6 bases). The CDR3 loop spans 14 amino acids. Trimming took 5 bases from V and 1 from J, leaving 11 bases between them. The germline V gene encodes CDR1 DFQATT and CDR2 SNEGSKA (reference sequence). In DNA, the CDR3 is TGCAGTGCTCAGGACAGACTGAACACCGGGGAGCTGTTTTTT. Its protein is CSAQDRLNTGELFF.

There are many counts of this clonotype. This rearrangement joins TRBV7-6 to TRBJ2-5; D ambiguous. Trimming took off 5 bases at V and 9 bases at J, with 10 bases between the two ends. Germline-derived CDR1 and CDR2 are SGHVS and FNYEAQ. The CDR3 is 11 residues long. CDR3 region: CASSPDTAQYF. In DNA form, the CDR3 reads TGTGCCAGCAGCCCAGACACGGCCCAGTACTTC.

The sample holds a few counts of this clonotype. The rearrangement links TRBV19 to TRBJ2-7; 7 nucleotides match TRBD2. The CDR3 extends over 13 amino acids. The germline CDR1 and CDR2 sequences are LNHDA and SQIVND (reference sequence). The junction had 9 bases not matched to a gene; V was cut back by 10 bases and J by 3 bases. The CDR3 protein is CATVGGPFYEQYF. For the CDR3, the DNA is TGTGCCACCGTGGGAGGGCCCTTCTACGAGCAGTACTTC.

This clonotype was observed many times. The rearrangement links TRBV7-9 to TRBJ1-5; possible D gene TRBD1, 6 bases. The V gene lost 5 bases and the J gene lost 6 bases, with 14 bases spanning the gap. Germline V gene lookup returns CDR1 SEHNR and CDR2 FQNEAQ (reference sequence). This CDR3 spans 14 amino acids. In nucleotides, the CDR3 is TGTGCCAGCAGCAGGGGTGGGGGCGGTCAGCCCCAGCATTTT. This gives the protein CASSRGGGGQPQHF.

CDR3 in DNA: TGTGCCAGCAGCTTAGACAGGGGGATCGGCTACACCTTC. It is translated as CASSLDRGIGYTF. The gene calls are TRBV7-6 and TRBJ1-2, with 8 positions matching TRBD1. The CDR3 length is 13 residues. Germline CDR1 is SGHVS and CDR2 is FNYEAQ. V was pared by 1 base and J by 8 bases, with 3 bases of the junction left unmatched.